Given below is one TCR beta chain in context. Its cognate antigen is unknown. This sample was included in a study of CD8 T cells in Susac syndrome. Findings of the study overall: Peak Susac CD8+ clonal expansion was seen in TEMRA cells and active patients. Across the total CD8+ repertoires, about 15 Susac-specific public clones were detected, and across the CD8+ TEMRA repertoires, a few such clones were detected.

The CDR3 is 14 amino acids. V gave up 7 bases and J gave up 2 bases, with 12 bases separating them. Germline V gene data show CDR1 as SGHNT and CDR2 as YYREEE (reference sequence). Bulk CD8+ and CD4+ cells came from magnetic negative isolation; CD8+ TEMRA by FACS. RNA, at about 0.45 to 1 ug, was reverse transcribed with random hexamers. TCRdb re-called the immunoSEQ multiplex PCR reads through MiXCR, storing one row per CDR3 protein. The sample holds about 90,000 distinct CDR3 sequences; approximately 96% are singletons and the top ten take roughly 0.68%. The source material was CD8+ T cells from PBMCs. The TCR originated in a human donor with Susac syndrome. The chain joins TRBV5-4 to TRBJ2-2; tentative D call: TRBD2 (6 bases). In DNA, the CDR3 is TGTGCCAGCGCCCCAGCGGGCAACACCGGGGAGCTGTTTTTT. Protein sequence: CASAPAGNTGELFF.